This passage covers 10 T cell receptor beta chains from one sample sequenced in a study of T cells in Graves' hyperthyroidism and ophthalmopathy. Amplified TCR beta CDR3 regions came from RNA transcripts. HTBI primers were used for first-round RT-PCR of the TCR CDR3. TCRdb called the multiplex PCR reads again in MiXCR, with one record for every CDR3 protein. The sample includes hundreds of thousands of distinct CDR3 sequences, around 45% seen only once; the top ten take about 8.2%. The sequenced material came from peripheral blood or thyroid tissue (not recorded which). The receptor source for this set is a woman younger than 35 with Graves' hyperthyroidism.

V and J are TRBV11-2 and TRBJ1-1; 7 bases fit TRBD1. The length of the CDR3 is 14 residues. Germline V gene data show CDR1 as SGHAT and CDR2 as FQNNGV. The junction had 13 bases not matched to a gene; V was cut back by 5 bases and J by 10 bases. The CDR3, as DNA: TGTGCCAGCAGCAACCCAGGGGGGAGGTGGAGAGCTTTCTTT. Translating it yields CASSNPGGRWRAFF.

This clonotype has only a few counts. The chain couples TRBV29-1 to TRBJ2-5; D remains unclear. The CDR3 is 16 amino acids. V lost 4 bases, J lost 5 bases, and 23 bases lay in between. The germline gives CDR1 SQVTM, CDR2 ANQGSEA. The CDR3 DNA reads TGCAGCGTTGGGGATCGGGCGTGGGTCTTTTTGGAGACCCAGTACTTC. Translation gives CSVGDRAWVFLETQYF.

This clonotype was detected only a few times. V gene TRBV7-9 combines with J gene TRBJ1-2; a weak D match, TRBD1 (6 bases). CDR1 and CDR2 (germline): SEHNR, FQNEAQ (reference sequence). V dropped 3 bases and J dropped 2 bases, with 13 bases sitting between them. CDR3 length: 15 residues. The CDR3 sequence: CASSFAGARNYGYTF. Written as DNA, the CDR3 is TGTGCCAGCAGCTTCGCGGGGGCGCGAAACTATGGCTACACCTTC. The entire variable domain, with the rest obtained from reference TRBV7-9 and TRBJ1-2, is as follows: DTGVSQNPRHKITKRGQNVTFRCDPISEHNRLYWYRQTLGQGPEFLTYFQNEAQLEKSRLLSDRFSAERPKGSFSTLEIQRTEQGDSAMYLCASSFAGARNYGYTFGSGTRLTVV.

The gene calls are TRBV12-3 or TRBV12-4 and TRBJ2-7; perhaps D is TRBD1 or TRBD2 (5 bases each). V shed 6 bases and J shed 9 bases, with 12 bases lying between them. There are 11 residues in the CDR3. In DNA, the CDR3 is TGTGCCAGCAGCCGGGGCTTCGGGCAGTACTTC. This encodes CASSRGFGQYF.

This clonotype appeared once. This chain links TRBV7-6 with TRBJ2-1; D gene uncertain. The germline V and J ends were trimmed by 3 bases and 8 bases, with 11 bases remaining between them. Germline CDR1 SGHVS, CDR2 FNYEAQ. The CDR3 spans 13 residues. The DNA for the CDR3 is TGTGCCAGCAGCTTTCGAATGGCCCATGAGCAGTTCTTC. This translates into CASSFRMAHEQFF.

DNA for the CDR3: TGTGCCAGCAGCTTAGCTTCCAGGCAGGAGACCCAGTACTTC. This codes for CASSLASRQETQYF. This sequence joins TRBV7-9 and TRBJ2-5, with no clear D. V lost 0 bases, J lost 5 bases, and 10 bases lay in between. CDR3 length equals 14 residues. The germline V gene encodes CDR1 SEHNR and CDR2 FQNEAQ (reference sequence).

Only a few counts were recorded for this clonotype. The CDR3 nucleotides are TGTGCCAGCAGCGGATCTAGCGCCAACTCCTACGAGCAGTACTTC. Translation gives CASSGSSANSYEQYF. The J gene is TRBJ2-7, the V gene TRBV2; maybe TRBD2 (6 bases). The V gene lost 6 bases and the J gene lost 0 bases, with 15 bases spanning the gap. The CDR3 has 15 amino acids. The V gene's germline CDR1 is SNHLY and CDR2 FYNNEI.

Remarks on this clonotype: A single base separates this from a much larger clone, so it may be a read error. This chain connects TRBV7-9 to TRBJ1-4; unclear D gene. From germline, CDR1 is SEHNR and CDR2 FQNEAQ (reference sequence). The CDR3 is made up of 15 amino acids. CDR3 nucleotides: TGTGCCAGCAAAGACACCTACTCAATGAATGAAGAACTGTTTTTT. It encodes CASKDTYSMNEELFF.

This clonotype was seen many times. The chain joins TRBV7-9 to TRBJ2-5, with 7 bases that match TRBD2. This CDR3 region has 12 residues. V shed 6 bases and J 5 bases; nucleotides not matched to a gene: 3. Germline V lookup: CDR1 SEHNR, CDR2 FQNEAQ (reference sequence). The CDR3 DNA reads TGTGCCAGCAGACGGGAGGCTGAGACCCAGTACTTC. The encoded protein is CASRREAETQYF.

This clonotype was seen a few times. The chain is built from TRBV2 and TRBJ1-1; tentative D call: TRBD1 (5 bases). CDR1 is SNHLY and CDR2 is FYNNEI in the germline V gene. CDR3 length: 10 residues. V lost 6 bases to trimming and J lost 12 bases, with 11 bases between them. Here the CDR3 DNA reads TGTGCCAGCAGGGAGGGGAGGTCTTTCTTT. Encoded protein: CASREGRSFF.